This entry is about one TCR beta chain. Profiling relied on immunoSEQ multiplex PCR, and the TCRdb table lists in-frame clones only, not all of them. The table includes 90,000 to 100,000 clones, approximately 82% detected once. Trimming shortened V by 4 bases and J by 1 base, and 11 bases separated the two germline ends. This CDR3 has 15 residues. CDR1 and CDR2 (germline): SGHVS, FQNEAQ. This specimen comes from a study of control samples from healthy donors and cancer patients. This TCR came from a man aged 60-69 years in good health. The sample was blood. The chain links TRBV7-8 to TRBJ1-5; perhaps TRBD1 as D (5 bases). CDR3 region: CASSSSDSSNQPQHF. In DNA, the CDR3 is TGTGCCAGCAGCTCTTCCGACAGCAGCAATCAGCCCCAGCATTTT.